This paragraph reports one T cell receptor beta chain. Authors' data handling: Amplifying reference gene primers gave estimates of nucleated cell counts. Only in-frame clones appear in the TCRdb table, and some are missing; sequencing was by immunoSEQ multiplex PCR. Clone size and V and J calls were adopted from that table, with D and trimming inferred from the DNA. In the table there are 60,000 to 75,000 clones, around 86% of which are singletons. The data were taken from a study of blood T cell repertoires in COVID-19. Study-wide context: T cells, B-cell-depleted T cells, or PBMCs supplied cDNA or gDNA.

Germline CDR1 is SEHNR and CDR2 is FQNEAQ (reference sequence). J gave up 7 bases and V 5 bases, and 14 bases lay outside the gene matches. CDR3 size: 16 residues. The gene calls are TRBV7-9 and TRBJ2-7; 10 bases map to TRBD1. Specimen: peripheral blood. The clonotype originates from a human donor in a cohort sampled during active COVID-19. The CDR3 sequence: CASSPYGGTGAREQYF. For the CDR3, the DNA is TGTGCCAGCAGCCCGTACGGGGGGACAGGGGCTCGGGAGCAGTACTTC.